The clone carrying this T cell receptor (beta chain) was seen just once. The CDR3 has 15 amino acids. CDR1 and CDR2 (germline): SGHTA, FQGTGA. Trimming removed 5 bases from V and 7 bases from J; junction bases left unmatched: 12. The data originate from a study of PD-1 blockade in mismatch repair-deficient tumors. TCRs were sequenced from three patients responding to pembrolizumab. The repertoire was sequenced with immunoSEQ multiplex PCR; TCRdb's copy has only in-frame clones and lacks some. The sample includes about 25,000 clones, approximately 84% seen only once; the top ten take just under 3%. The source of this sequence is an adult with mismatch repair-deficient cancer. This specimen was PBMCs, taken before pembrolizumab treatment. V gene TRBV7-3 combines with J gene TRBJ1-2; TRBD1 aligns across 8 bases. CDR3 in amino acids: CASSAGPTGALGYTF. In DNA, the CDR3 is TGTGCCAGCAGCGCTGGTCCGACAGGGGCGCTTGGCTACACCTTC.